This TCR beta chain was observed in a study of Ad26.COV2.S vaccination and SARS-CoV-2 variants. With regard to this clone: The antigen is unknown.

Study results and limitations: Among vaccine recipients, spike-specific TCR breadth exceeded that of placebo recipients. Those who received vaccine or placebo ended up with similar non-spike TCR breadth.

Assay: immunoSEQ multiplex PCR; the TCRdb copy retains only in-frame clones and omits some. Of 200,000 to 250,000 clones in the sample, around nine tenths were seen once. CDR3 length: 14 amino acids. V shed 5 bases and J shed 0 bases, with 10 bases lying between them. Germline values: CDR1 SGHTA, CDR2 FQGNSA. Documented treatment: some 20 received Ad26.COV2.S at low or high dose, single or two shots; 5 received placebo; per-sample allocation not given. Sample collection was performed on day 63 after the first vaccine or placebo injection. An adult of 18-55 years in Boston served as donor. The TCR was taken from a person aged 18-60 years who received the Ad26.COV2.S COVID-19 vaccine or a placebo. This chain uses TRBV7-2 with TRBJ1-1; D gene ambiguous. The sample was peripheral blood, taken in a trial of Ad26.COV2.S vaccine versus placebo. Here the CDR3 reads CASSPRNLNTEAFF. CDR3 sequence (DNA): TGTGCCAGCAGCCCTAGGAACTTGAACACTGAAGCTTTCTTT.